This entry lists 18 T cell receptor beta chains sequenced from one sample in a study of CD8 T cells in Susac syndrome (dated by TCRdb to between 2018 and 2021). Library preparation used the immunoSEQ multiplex PCR assay. RNA was extracted using the RNeasy kit, and about 0.5 to 1 microgram was reverse transcribed with random hexamers. Clones were called with MiXCR by TCRdb after fastp trimmed the public reads at Q25, and only in-frame beta chains were retained. Under each unique CDR3 protein, matching rows form one entry showing the most common genes and DNA. The sample table contains roughly 180,000 distinct CDR3 sequences; only one count was recorded for about 94% of them. The ten biggest clones cover around 0.095% of the sample. The sequencing sample was made of CD4+ T cells from PBMCs. These TCRs come from a human donor with Susac syndrome.

The V call is TRBV20-1, the J call TRBJ2-3, with D maybe TRBD2 (5 bases). V gave up 4 bases and J gave up 2 bases, with 22 bases separating them. The V gene's germline CDR1 is DFQATT and CDR2 SNEGSKA (reference sequence). The CDR3 sequence is 17 residues long. CDR3 loop: CSAMAPSIGLFTDTQYF. DNA for the CDR3: TGCAGTGCTATGGCCCCTTCTATAGGACTCTTCACAGATACGCAGTATTTT.

This chain joins TRBV5-1 and TRBJ2-7; 9 bases are shared with TRBD2. In germline, CDR1 is SGHRS, CDR2 YFSETQ. The CDR3 has 18 amino acids. V shed 0 bases and J 0 bases; nucleotides not matched to a gene: 10. The CDR3 reads CASSLGLADPLTSYEQYF. CDR3 in DNA: TGCGCCAGCAGCTTGGGACTAGCGGACCCCTTAACCTCCTACGAGCAGTACTTC.

V gene TRBV5-4 combines with J gene TRBJ1-4; the match to TRBD1 covers 9 bases. Germline CDR1 SGHNT, CDR2 YYREEE (reference sequence). The V segment lost 4 bases and the J segment 7 bases; nucleotides outside the gene matches: 11. The CDR3 consists of 16 residues. The CDR3 sequence is CASSATPGQGGEKLFF. The CDR3 nucleotides read TGTGCCAGCAGCGCGACACCGGGACAGGGAGGTGAAAAACTGTTTTTT.

The CDR3 is CASRPTGTHEQYF. CDR3 nucleotide sequence: TGTGCCAGCAGACCGACAGGTACCCACGAGCAGTACTTC. This chain links TRBV28 with TRBJ2-7; the D gene is possibly TRBD1 (6 bases). Germline lookup yields CDR1 MDHEN and CDR2 SYDVKM. V dropped 6 bases and J dropped 5 bases, with 14 bases sitting between them. This CDR3 comprises 13 residues.

V gene TRBV9 combines with J gene TRBJ2-1; tentatively, D is TRBD1 (5 bases). This CDR3 is 15 amino acids long. Trimming stripped 0 bases from V and 6 bases from J, with 13 bases between. The germline V gene encodes CDR1 SGDLS and CDR2 YYNGEE. CDR3 loop: CASSVEAGPLNEQFF. CDR3 DNA sequence: TGTGCCAGCAGCGTAGAGGCAGGGCCCCTCAATGAGCAGTTCTTC.

The chain combines TRBV7-7 with TRBJ2-3, with D maybe TRBD2 (6 bases). The V end was cut by 4 bases, the J end by 4 bases, with 12 bases between. Per the germline V gene, CDR1 is SSHAT and CDR2 is FNYEAQ (reference sequence). The CDR3 spans 14 residues. The CDR3 region has the DNA TGTGCCAGCAGCTGGGGACCGGGGGCAGATACGCAGTATTTT. Residues: CASSWGPGADTQYF.

The V gene is TRBV7-2, the J gene TRBJ1-2; D unclear. The germline V gene has CDR1 SGHTA and CDR2 FQGNSA. V gave up 4 bases and J gave up 4 bases, with 13 bases separating them. The CDR3 sequence is 14 residues long. The CDR3 DNA reads TGTGCCAGCAGCTCTCAGGTCGCGGGCTATGGCTACACCTTC. This translates into CASSSQVAGYGYTF.

The CDR3 protein is CSVEDPAVSSYNEQFF. The CDR3 DNA reads TGCAGCGTTGAAGATCCCGCGGTGAGCTCCTACAATGAGCAGTTCTTC. The genes are TRBV29-1 and TRBJ2-1; unclear D gene. There are 16 residues in the CDR3. V was shortened by 0 bases and J by 0 bases, with 12 bases between the two germline ends. In germline, CDR1 is SQVTM, CDR2 ANQGSEA.

The rearrangement links TRBV20-1 to TRBJ2-5; 9 positions agree with TRBD2. Germline CDR1 DFQATT, CDR2 SNEGSKA (reference sequence). V was clipped by 5 bases and J by 4 bases; unmatched bases: 14. This CDR3 has 16 residues. The CDR3 is CSASQGSGSIGETQYF. For the CDR3, the DNA is TGCAGTGCTTCCCAGGGTAGCGGGAGTATAGGAGAGACCCAGTACTTC.

The genes are TRBV28 and TRBJ2-7, with D perhaps TRBD1 or TRBD2 (5 bases each). The ends were cut back, 2 bases at V and 5 bases at J, with 13 bases in the middle. CDR3 size: 14 residues. The germline V gene has CDR1 MDHEN and CDR2 SYDVKM. The CDR3 nucleotides are TGTGCCAGCAGTTTAGATGAGGGGCAGAACGAGCAGTACTTC. Amino acids: CASSLDEGQNEQYF.

V usage is TRBV20-1 and J usage is TRBJ1-1; D is unclear. V shed 2 bases and J shed 1 base, with 11 bases lying between them. CDR3 length equals 14 residues. The germline gives CDR1 DFQATT, CDR2 SNEGSKA (reference sequence). Written as DNA, the CDR3 is TGCAGTGCTAGACGGGCGGCTCGGAACACTGAAGCTTTCTTT. Translated: CSARRAARNTEAFF.

The V and J genes are TRBV15 and TRBJ2-7; tentatively, D is TRBD1 (6 bases). The V and J ends lost 0 bases and 0 bases respectively, with 9 bases between them. Germline V CDR1 and CDR2: LNHNV, YYDKDF (reference sequence). The CDR3 runs to 15 residues. The CDR3 region has the DNA TGTGCCACCAGCAGAGAACAGGGATTCTCCTACGAGCAGTACTTC. This codes for CATSREQGFSYEQYF.

The gene calls are TRBV12-3 or TRBV12-4 and TRBJ1-2; D is undetermined. This CDR3 has 16 residues. The V end lost 5 bases, the J end lost 7 bases, and 23 bases lay between the germline ends. The CDR3 DNA sequence: TGTGCCAGCAGTCGGACGGACGGTTCGGGAGAGAGTGGCTACACCTTC. Protein product: CASSRTDGSGESGYTF.

The chain links TRBV30 to TRBJ1-5; D ambiguous. The germline gives CDR1 GTSNPN, CDR2 SVGIG (reference sequence). The CDR3 sequence is 13 residues long. Trimming removed 2 bases from V and 0 bases from J, with 5 bases in between. Here the CDR3 DNA reads TGTGCCTGGAGTAAGGATAGCAATCAGCCCCAGCATTTT. This sequence encodes CAWSKDSNQPQHF.

The chain combines TRBV29-1 with TRBJ2-1, with 7 bases lining up with TRBD1. Germline V gene data show CDR1 as SQVTM and CDR2 as ANQGSEA. The CDR3 spans 18 residues. V trimming: 6 bases; J trimming: 0 bases; junction bases outside the gene matches: 17. Here the CDR3 DNA reads TGCAGCGTCGACGGGACAGCCGTCTGGGCGTTCTCCTACAATGAGCAGTTCTTC. Translating it yields CSVDGTAVWAFSYNEQFF.

In its sample, this clonotype was seen once. The V call is TRBV3-1, the J call TRBJ2-1; D is perhaps TRBD1 (6 bases). The CDR3 contains 13 residues. Germline-derived CDR1 and CDR2 are LGHDT and YNNKEL (reference sequence). Between the trimmed V and J ends, which lost 2 bases and 9 bases, there was a span of 11 bases. The CDR3 nucleotides are TGTGCCAGCAGCCAAACCCGACAGGCTGAGCAGTTCTTC. Encoded protein: CASSQTRQAEQFF.

J is TRBJ2-1 and V is TRBV21-1; TRBD1 reflects the table's D call only, with no check against the DNA. TRBV21-1 is noted as a pseudogene. This CDR3 comprises 14 residues. CDR3: CASRSGGGGDEQFF. CDR3 coding DNA: TGTGCCAGCAGGTCAGGAGGGGGCGGAGATGAGCAGTTCTTC.

This clonotype was seen once. The rearrangement links TRBV5-1 to TRBJ1-2; a weak D match, TRBD1 (5 bases). Trimming stripped 0 bases from V and 4 bases from J, with 19 bases between. The length of the CDR3 is 17 residues. Looked up from germline, CDR1 is SGHRS and CDR2 is YFSETQ. The CDR3 sequence is CASSLGRGSLPFYGYTF. In DNA, the CDR3 is TGCGCCAGCAGCTTGGGAAGGGGAAGCCTCCCTTTCTATGGCTACACCTTC.